This T cell receptor beta chain was observed in a study of T-cell memory formation after mild COVID-19. This clonotype was detected a few times. The germline V gene encodes CDR1 DFQATT and CDR2 SNEGSKA (reference sequence). The CDR3 runs to 12 residues. The germline V and J ends were trimmed by 3 bases and 1 base, with 6 bases remaining between them. TCRdb redid the calling of the 5' RACE reads with MiXCR, one entry per CDR3 protein. The table lists some 300,000 distinct CDR3 sequences, about 20% of them singletons. The sequence derives from a man between 18 and 35 years old who had mild COVID-19 (a few samples of this study predate the infection). Cell type and time point are not known. Material: PBMCs or a T cell subset sorted from them (not recorded which). The chain has TRBV20-1 and TRBJ1-1; no clear D gene. In DNA form, the CDR3 reads TGCAGTGCTAGTGAAAGGAACACTGAAGCTTTCTTT. It yields the protein CSASERNTEAFF.